The present TCR beta chain was sequenced within a study of radiotherapy plus CTLA-4 blockade in lung cancer listed by TCRdb under 2018. About the investigation overall: Among enrolled patients, approximately 19% had an objective response and roughly 30% reached disease control.

The library was generated by the immunoSEQ multiplex PCR assay. The table was pulled from immuneACCESS by TCRdb, which kept in-frame rearrangements only. Such tables lose some clones; where checked, under half of the loss comes from unresolved V genes, and the rest has no known cause. The sample contains 85,000 to 90,000 clones, more than 75% of them found a single time. The ten largest clones capture approximately 15% of the sample. The study evaluated CTLA-4 blockade (ipilimumab) given together with focal radiation therapy in patients who had chemo-refractory metastatic non-small-cell lung cancer. The V and J ends are trimmed by 3 bases and 4 bases, leaving 13 bases between them. The CDR1 and CDR2 encoded by the germline V gene (reference sequence) are SEHNR and FQNEAQ. The CDR3 goes from the cysteine to the phenylalanine over 15 residues. Of the read, only the CDR3 DNA is kept; its 45 bases are in frame from base 1.

As concerns this clone: The target of this receptor is not known. No much larger clonotype is one base removed from it; base qualities were not supplied.

Summary of the overall study and its limitations: After treatment with radiotherapy and ipilimumab, TCR clones that originated in tumors expanded in peripheral blood. The strongest predictors of response, as reported, were early dynamic changes in blood T cell clones along with a rise in serum interferon-beta after radiation.

In this chain, TRBV7-9 is recombined with TRBJ1-5, with the D gene not clear enough to name. This TCR derives from a human donor with non-small cell lung cancer that progressed on radiotherapy plus ipilimumab. Here the sequenced sample was peripheral blood, taken from a patient treated with radiotherapy plus ipilimumab. The CDR3 corresponds to CASSFGQAGNQPQHF. In nucleotide form, the sequence is TGTGCCAGCAGCTTCGGGCAGGCTGGAAATCAGCCCCAGCATTTT.